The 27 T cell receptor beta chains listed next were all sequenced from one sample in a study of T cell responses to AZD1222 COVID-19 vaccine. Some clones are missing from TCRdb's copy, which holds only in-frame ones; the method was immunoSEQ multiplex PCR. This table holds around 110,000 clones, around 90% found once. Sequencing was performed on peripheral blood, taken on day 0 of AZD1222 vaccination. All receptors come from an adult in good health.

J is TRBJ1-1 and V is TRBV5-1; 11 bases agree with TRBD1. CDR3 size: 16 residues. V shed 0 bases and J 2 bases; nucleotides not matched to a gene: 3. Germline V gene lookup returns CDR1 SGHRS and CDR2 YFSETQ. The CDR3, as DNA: TGCGCCAGCAGCTTGGAGGGACAGGGGGTTAACACTGAAGCTTTCTTT. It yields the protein CASSLEGQGVNTEAFF.

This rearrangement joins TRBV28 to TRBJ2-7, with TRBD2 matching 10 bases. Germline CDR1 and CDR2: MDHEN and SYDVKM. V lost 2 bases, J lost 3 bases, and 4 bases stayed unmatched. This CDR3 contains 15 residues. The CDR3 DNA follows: TGTGCCAGCAGTTTAGGAGCGGGAGGGAACTACGAGCAGTACTTC. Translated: CASSLGAGGNYEQYF. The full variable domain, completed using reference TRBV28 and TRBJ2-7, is DVKVTQSSRYLVKRTGEKVFLECVQDMDHENMFWYRQDPGLGLRLIYFSYDVKMKEKGDIPEGYSVSREKKERFSLILESASTNQTSMYLCASSLGAGGNYEQYFGPGTRLTVT.

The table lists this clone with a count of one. The CDR3 region is CASSLGQRNQETQYF. DNA of the CDR3: TGTGCCAGCAGCTTAGGACAGCGAAACCAAGAGACCCAGTACTTC. The rearrangement uses TRBV11-3 and TRBJ2-5; a weak D match, TRBD1 (5 bases). The length of the CDR3 is 15 residues. CDR1 is SGHNT and CDR2 is YENEEA in the germline V gene. V lost 1 base to trimming and J lost 0 bases, with 9 bases between them. The full variable domain, completed using reference TRBV11-3 and TRBJ2-5, is EAGVVQSPRYKIIEKKQPVAFWCNPISGHNTLYWYLQNLGQGPELLIRYENEEAVDDSQLPKDRFSAERLKGVDSTLKIQPAELGDSAVYLCASSLGQRNQETQYFGPGTRLLVL.

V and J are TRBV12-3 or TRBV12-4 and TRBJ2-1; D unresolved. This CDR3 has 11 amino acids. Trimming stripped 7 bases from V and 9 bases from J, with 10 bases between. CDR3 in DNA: TGTGCCAGCACCCCCGCCCTTGAGCAGTTCTTC. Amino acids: CASTPALEQFF.

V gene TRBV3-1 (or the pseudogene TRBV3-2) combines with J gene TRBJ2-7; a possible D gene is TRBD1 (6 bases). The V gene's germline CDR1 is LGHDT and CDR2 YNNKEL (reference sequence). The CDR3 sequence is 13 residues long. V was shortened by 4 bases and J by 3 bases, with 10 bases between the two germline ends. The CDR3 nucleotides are TGTGCCAGCAGCCTCGGACAGAACTACGAGCAGTACTTC. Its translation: CASSLGQNYEQYF.

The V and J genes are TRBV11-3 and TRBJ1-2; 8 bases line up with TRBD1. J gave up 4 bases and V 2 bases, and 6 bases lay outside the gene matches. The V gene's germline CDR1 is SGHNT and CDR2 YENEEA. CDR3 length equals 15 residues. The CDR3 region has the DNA TGTGCCAGCAGCTTACGATACAGGGGGGGCTATGGCTACACCTTC. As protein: CASSLRYRGGYGYTF. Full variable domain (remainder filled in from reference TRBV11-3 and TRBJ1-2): EAGVVQSPRYKIIEKKQPVAFWCNPISGHNTLYWYLQNLGQGPELLIRYENEEAVDDSQLPKDRFSAERLKGVDSTLKIQPAELGDSAVYLCASSLRYRGGYGYTFGSGTRLTVV.

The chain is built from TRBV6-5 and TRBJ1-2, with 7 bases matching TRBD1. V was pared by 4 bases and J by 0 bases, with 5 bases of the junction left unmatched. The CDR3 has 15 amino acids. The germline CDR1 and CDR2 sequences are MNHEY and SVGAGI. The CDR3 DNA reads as TGTGCCAGCAGTTTAGACAGGGTATCTAACTATGGCTACACCTTC. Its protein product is CASSLDRVSNYGYTF.

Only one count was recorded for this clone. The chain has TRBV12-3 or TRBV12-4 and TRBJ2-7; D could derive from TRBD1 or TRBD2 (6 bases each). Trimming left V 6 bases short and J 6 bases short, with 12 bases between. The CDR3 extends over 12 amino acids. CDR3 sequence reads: CASSPSGAEQYF. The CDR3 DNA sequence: TGTGCCAGCAGCCCTTCGGGGGCCGAGCAGTACTTC.

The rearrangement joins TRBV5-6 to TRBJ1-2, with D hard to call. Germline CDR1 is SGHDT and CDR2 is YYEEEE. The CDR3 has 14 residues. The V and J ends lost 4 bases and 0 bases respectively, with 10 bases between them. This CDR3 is CASSPAASNYGYTF. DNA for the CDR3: TGTGCCAGCAGCCCAGCCGCTTCTAACTATGGCTACACCTTC.

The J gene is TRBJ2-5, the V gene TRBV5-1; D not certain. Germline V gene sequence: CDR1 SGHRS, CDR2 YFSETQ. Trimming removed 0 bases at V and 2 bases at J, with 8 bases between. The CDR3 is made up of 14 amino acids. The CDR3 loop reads CASSLAGLQETQYF. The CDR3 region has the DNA TGCGCCAGCAGCTTGGCCGGTCTACAAGAGACCCAGTACTTC.

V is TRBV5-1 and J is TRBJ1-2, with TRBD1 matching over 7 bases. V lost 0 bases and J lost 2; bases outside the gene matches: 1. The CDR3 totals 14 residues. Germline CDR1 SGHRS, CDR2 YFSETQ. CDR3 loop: CASSLGDSNYGYTF. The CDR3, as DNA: TGCGCCAGCAGCTTGGGGGACAGCAACTATGGCTACACCTTC.

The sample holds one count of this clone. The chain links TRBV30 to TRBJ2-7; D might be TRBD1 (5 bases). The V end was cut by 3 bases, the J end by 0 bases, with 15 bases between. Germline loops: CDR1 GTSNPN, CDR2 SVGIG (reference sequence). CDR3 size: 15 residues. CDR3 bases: TGTGCCTGGAGAAGGGGCACGGGCAACTCCTACGAGCAGTACTTC. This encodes CAWRRGTGNSYEQYF. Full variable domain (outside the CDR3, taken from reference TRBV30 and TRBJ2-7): SQTIHQWPATLVQPVGSPLSLECTVEGTSNPNLYWYRQAAGRGLQLLFYSVGIGQISSEVPQNLSASRPQDRQFILSSKKLLLSDSGFYLCAWRRGTGNSYEQYFGPGTRLTVT.

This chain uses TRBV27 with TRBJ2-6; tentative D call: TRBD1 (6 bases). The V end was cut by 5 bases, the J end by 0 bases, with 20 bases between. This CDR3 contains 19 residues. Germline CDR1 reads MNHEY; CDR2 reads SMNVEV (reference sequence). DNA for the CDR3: TGTGCCAGCAGTCTAAAAGCACAGGGCCCCCCCTCTGGGGCCAACGTCCTGACTTTC. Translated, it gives CASSLKAQGPPSGANVLTF.

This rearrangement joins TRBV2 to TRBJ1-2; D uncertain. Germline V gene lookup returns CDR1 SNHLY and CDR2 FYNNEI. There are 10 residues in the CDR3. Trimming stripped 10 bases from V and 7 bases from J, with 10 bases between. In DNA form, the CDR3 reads TGTGCCACATGGGTGGGTGGCTACACCTTC. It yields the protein CATWVGGYTF.

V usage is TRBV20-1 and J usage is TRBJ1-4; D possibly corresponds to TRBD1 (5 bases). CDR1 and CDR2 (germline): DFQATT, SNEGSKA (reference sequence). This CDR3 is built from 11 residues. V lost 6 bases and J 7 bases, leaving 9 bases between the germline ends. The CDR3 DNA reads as TGCAGTGCCCGCGGGGGTGAAAAACTGTTTTTT. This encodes CSARGGEKLFF.

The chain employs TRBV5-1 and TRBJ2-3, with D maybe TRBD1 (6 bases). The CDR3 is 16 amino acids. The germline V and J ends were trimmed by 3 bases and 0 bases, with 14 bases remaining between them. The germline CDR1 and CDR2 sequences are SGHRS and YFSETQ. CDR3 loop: CASSSSVGASTDTQYF. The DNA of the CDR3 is TGCGCCAGCAGCTCCTCAGTGGGGGCTAGCACAGATACGCAGTATTTT.

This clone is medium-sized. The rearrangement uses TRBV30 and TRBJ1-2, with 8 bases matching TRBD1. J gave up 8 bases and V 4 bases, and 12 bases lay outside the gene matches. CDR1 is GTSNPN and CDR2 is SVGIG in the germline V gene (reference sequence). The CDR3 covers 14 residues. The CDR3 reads CAWTRNRGEGGYTF. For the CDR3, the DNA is TGTGCCTGGACAAGGAACAGGGGGGAAGGAGGCTACACCTTC.

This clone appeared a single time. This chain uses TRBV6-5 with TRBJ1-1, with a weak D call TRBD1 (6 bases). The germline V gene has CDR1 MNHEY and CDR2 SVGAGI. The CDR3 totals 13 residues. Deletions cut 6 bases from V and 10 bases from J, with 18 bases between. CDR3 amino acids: CASSLKGDLGAFF. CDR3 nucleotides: TGTGCCAGCAGCTTAAAGGGGGATTTGGGAGCTTTCTTT.

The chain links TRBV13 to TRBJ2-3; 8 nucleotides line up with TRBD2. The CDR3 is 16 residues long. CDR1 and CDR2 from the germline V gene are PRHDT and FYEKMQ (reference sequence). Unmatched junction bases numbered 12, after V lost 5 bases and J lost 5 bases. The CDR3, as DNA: TGTGCCAGCAGCCCCCCCCGCCTCGGGGGGGTAGATACGCAGTATTTT. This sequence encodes CASSPPRLGGVDTQYF. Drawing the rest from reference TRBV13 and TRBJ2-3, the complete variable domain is AAGVIQSPRHLIKEKRETATLKCYPIPRHDTVYWYQQGPGQDPQFLISFYEKMQSDKGSIPDRFSAQQFSDYHSELNMSSLELGDSALYFCASSPPRLGGVDTQYFGPGTRLTVL.

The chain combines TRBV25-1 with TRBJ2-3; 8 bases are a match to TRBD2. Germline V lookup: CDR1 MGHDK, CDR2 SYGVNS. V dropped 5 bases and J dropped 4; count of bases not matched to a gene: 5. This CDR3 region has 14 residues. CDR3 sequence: CASSQSGGADTQYF. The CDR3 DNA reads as TGTGCCAGCAGTCAGAGCGGGGGAGCAGATACGCAGTATTTT.

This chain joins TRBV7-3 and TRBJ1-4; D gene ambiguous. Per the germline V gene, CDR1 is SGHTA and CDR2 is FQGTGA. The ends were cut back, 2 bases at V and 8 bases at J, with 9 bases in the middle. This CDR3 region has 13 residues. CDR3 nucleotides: TGTGCCAGCAGCTTAGGGCACGGAGAAAAACTGTTTTTT. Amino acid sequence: CASSLGHGEKLFF.

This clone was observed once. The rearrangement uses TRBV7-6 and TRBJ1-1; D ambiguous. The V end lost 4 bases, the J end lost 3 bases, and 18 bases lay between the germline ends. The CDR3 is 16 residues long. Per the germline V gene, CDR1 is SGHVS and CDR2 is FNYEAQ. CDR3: CASSSLKGVADTEAFF. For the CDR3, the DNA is TGTGCCAGCAGCTCACTCAAGGGAGTAGCGGACACTGAAGCTTTCTTT.

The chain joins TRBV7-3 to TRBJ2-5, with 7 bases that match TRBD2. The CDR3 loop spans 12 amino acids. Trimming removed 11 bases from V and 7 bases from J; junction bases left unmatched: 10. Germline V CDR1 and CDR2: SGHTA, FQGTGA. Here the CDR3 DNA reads TGTGCCTCGGCGGGGGAATTAGGGACCCAGTACTTC. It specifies CASAGELGTQYF.

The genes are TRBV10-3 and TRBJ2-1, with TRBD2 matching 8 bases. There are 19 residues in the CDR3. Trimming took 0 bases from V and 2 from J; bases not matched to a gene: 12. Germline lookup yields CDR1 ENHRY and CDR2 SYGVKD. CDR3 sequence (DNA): TGTGCCATCAGTGAGTCATCGGTTAGCGGGGTGTTCGCCTACAATGAGCAGTTCTTC. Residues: CAISESSVSGVFAYNEQFF.

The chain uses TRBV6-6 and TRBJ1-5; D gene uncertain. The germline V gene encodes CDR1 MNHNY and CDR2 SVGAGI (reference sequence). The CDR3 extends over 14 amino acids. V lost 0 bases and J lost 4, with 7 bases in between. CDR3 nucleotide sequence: TGTGCCAGCAGTTACTCCCCCCAAAATCAGCCCCAGCATTTT. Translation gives CASSYSPQNQPQHF.

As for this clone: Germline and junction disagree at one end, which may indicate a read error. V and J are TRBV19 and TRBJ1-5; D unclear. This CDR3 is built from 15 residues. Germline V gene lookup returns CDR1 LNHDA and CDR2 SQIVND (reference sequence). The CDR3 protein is CASSIEGFGNQPQHF. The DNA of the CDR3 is TGTGCCAGTAGTATAGAGGGATTCGGCAATCAGCCCCAACATTTT.

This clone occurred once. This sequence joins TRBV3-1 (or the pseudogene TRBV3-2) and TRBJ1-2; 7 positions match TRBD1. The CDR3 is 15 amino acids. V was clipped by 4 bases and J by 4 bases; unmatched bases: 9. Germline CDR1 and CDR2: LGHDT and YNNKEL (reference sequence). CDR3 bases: TGTGCCAGCAGCCCGCCCGACAGGGTGGGCTATGGCTACACCTTC. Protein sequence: CASSPPDRVGYGYTF.